This T cell receptor beta chain was retrieved from a study of T cell clonality in common variable immunodeficiency. The data were produced by immunoSEQ multiplex PCR, yet TCRdb's version contains in-frame clones alone and is incomplete. The sample presents about 19,000 clones, none singletons. To note about this clone: Its target is not known. The read gets to within 3 residues of the CDR3 end, and the germline J gene fills in the rest.

V was shortened by 6 bases and J by 5 bases, with 7 bases between the two germline ends. Germline CDR1 reads MNHEY; CDR2 reads SVGEGT. The CDR3 extends over 11 amino acids. Study results and limitations: Fewer deletions and N-nucleotide insertions were reportedly seen in common variable immunodeficiency TCR beta sequences.

This clonotype was sampled from a human donor with common variable immunodeficiency. V is TRBV6-2 or TRBV6-3 and J is TRBJ2-5; a possible D gene is TRBD1 (5 bases). What was sequenced was peripheral blood mononuclear cells. CDR3 sequence reads: CASSRAETQYF. CDR3 DNA, as far as it was read: TGTGCCAGCAGCAGGGCGGAGACC.